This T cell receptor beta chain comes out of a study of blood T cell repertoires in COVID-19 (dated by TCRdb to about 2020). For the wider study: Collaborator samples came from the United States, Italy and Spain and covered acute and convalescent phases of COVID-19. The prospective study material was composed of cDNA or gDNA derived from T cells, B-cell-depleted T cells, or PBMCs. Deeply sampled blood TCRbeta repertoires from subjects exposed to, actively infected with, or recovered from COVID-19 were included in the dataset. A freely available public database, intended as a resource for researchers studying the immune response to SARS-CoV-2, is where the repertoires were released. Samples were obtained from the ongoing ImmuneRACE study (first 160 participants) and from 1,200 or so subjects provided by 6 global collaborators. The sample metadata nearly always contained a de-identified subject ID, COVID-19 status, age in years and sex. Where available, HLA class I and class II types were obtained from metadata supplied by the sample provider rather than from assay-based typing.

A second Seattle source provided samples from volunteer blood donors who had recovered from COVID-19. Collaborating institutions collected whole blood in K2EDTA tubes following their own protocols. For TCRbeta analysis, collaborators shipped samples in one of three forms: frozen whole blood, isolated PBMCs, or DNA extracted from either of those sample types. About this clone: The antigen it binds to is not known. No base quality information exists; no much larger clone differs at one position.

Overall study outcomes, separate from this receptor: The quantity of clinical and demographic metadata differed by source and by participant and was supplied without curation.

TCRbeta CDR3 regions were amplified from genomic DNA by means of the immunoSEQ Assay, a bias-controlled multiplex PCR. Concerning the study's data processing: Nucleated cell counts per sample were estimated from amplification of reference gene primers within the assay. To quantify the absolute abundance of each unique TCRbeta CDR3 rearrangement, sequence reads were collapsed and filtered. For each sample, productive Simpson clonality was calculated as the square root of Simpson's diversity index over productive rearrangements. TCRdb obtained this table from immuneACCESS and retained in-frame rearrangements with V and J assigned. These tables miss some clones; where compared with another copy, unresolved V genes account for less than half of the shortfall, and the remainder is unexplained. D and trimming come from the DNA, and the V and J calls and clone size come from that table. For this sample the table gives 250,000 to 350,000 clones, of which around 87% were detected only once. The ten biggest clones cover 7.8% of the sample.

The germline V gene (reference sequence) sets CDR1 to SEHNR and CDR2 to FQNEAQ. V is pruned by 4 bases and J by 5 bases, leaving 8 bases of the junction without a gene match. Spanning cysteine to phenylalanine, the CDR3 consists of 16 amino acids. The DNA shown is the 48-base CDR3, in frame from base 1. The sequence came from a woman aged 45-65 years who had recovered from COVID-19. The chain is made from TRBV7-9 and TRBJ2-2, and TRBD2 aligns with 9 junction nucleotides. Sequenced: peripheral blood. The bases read TGTGCCAGCAGCTCCCTTGGAGCGGGGGGAACCGGGGAGCTGTTTTTT. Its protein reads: CASSSLGAGGTGELFF.